Listed below are T cell receptor beta chains from one sample, sequenced in a study of OX40 agonist ivuxolimab in advanced cancers. The table came from immunoSEQ multiplex PCR; TCRdb's copy has only in-frame clones and leaves some out. The top ten clones hold around 2.5% of a sample with around 87,000 clones, 90% to 95% of them seen once. Sequences were derived from CD4+ or CD8+ T cells sorted from blood, sampled in a trial of the OX40 agonist ivuxolimab. The source of these receptors is an adult with an advanced solid tumor such as melanoma, head and neck, liver or kidney cancer. CDR3s include the opening cysteine and the closing phenylalanine or tryptophan. The D gene is left open where the match is weak. Size is stated for part of the rows, as once, few or many counts, or as a class when the clone is expanded.

CDR3 DNA	CDR3 protein	D gene	V gene	J gene	clone size
TGCGCCAGCAGCACCGGGACGAATAATCAGCCCCAGCATTTT	CASSTGTNNQPQHF	.	TRBV10-2	TRBJ1-5	.
TGCGCCAGCAGAGAGGACGCCAACGGGGGATACGAGCAGTACTTC	CASREDANGGYEQYF	.	TRBV10-2	TRBJ2-7	.
TGTGCCAGCAACGCCTTGGGGGCAAGCTCCTACGAGCAGTACTTC	CASNALGASSYEQYF	.	TRBV11-2	TRBJ2-7	.
TGTGCCAGCAGTTTCCGCGGGGGGTCCTACAATGAGCAGTTCTTC	CASSFRGGSYNEQFF	TRBD2	TRBV6-5	TRBJ2-1	.
TGCGCCAGCAGCCCCGGGGTCCGTAGGTCGCAGTATTTT	CASSPGVRRSQYF	.	TRBV4-1	TRBJ2-3	.
TGTGCCACCAGCAGTTCTCTAGCGGGTGCAGATACGCAGTATTTT	CATSSSLAGADTQYF	TRBD2	TRBV15	TRBJ2-3	.
TGTGCCATTTCGGTGGGACAGTATTATCAGCCCCAGCATTTT	CAISVGQYYQPQHF	TRBD1	TRBV6-6	TRBJ1-5	.
TGTGCCAGCAGCGGGGGATTGGGGGCCGGGGAGCTGTTTTTT	CASSGGLGAGELFF	.	TRBV5-6	TRBJ2-2	.
TGTGCCAGCAGCCAAGATAGGAGGGAGGCGCAGTATTTT	CASSQDRREAQYF	.	TRBV4-2	TRBJ2-3	once
TGTGCCAGCAGCGGATACAGGGCAGATACGCAGTATTTT	CASSGYRADTQYF	.	TRBV9	TRBJ2-3	.
TGTGCCAGCACCATCTGGGGACAGGGGTACGAGCAGTACTTC	CASTIWGQGYEQYF	TRBD1	TRBV11-2	TRBJ2-7	.
TGTGCCAGCACCGAGGTCGGGACAGGGCTCCGTGAGACCCAGTACTTC	CASTEVGTGLRETQYF	TRBD1	TRBV27	TRBJ2-5	.
TGTGCCAGCAGCCCCGGGGGGGCCGTTGGGGAGCAGTACTTC	CASSPGGAVGEQYF	TRBD2	TRBV9	TRBJ2-7	.
TGTGCCAGCAGCCCCGGGGGGCCCTACAATGAGCAGTTCTTC	CASSPGGPYNEQFF	.	TRBV27	TRBJ2-1	.
TGTGCCAGCAGCTTGAAAGAAGATGAAGCTTTCTTT	CASSLKEDEAFF	.	TRBV5-5	TRBJ1-1	.
TGTGCCAGTAGTCACCGCACAGTGAGTGGAAACACCATATATTTT	CASSHRTVSGNTIYF	.	TRBV19	TRBJ1-3	.